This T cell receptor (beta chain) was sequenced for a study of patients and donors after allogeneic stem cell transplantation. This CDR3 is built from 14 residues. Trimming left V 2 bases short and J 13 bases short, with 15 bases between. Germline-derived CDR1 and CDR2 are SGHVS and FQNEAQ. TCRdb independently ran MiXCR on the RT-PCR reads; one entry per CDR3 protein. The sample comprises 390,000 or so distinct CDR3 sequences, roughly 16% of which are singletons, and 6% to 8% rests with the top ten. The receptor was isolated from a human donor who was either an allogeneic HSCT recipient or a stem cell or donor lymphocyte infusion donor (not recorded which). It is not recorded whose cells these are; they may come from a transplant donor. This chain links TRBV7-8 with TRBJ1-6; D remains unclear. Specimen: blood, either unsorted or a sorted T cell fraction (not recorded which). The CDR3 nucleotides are TGTGCCAGCAGCTTAAGTGGACCTTGGGAGCCCCTCCACTTT. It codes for CASSLSGPWEPLHF.